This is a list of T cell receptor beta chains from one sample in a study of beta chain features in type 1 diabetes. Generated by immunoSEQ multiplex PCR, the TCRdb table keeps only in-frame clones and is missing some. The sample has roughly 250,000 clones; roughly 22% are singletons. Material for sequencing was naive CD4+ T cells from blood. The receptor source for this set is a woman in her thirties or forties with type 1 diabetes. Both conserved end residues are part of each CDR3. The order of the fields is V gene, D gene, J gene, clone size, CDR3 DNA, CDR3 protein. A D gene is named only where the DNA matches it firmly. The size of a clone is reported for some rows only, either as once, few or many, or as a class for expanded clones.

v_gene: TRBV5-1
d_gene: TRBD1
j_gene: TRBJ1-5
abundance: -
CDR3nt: TGCGCCAGCAGCTTGGCAGGGGGTCCTTATCAGCCCCAGCATTTT
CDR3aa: CASSLAGGPYQPQHF

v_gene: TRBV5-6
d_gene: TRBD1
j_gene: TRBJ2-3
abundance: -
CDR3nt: TGTGCCAGCAGCTTGAGGGGGACAGGGGTCACAGATACGCAGTATTTT
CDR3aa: CASSLRGTGVTDTQYF

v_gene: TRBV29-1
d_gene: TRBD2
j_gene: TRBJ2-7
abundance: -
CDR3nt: TGCAGCGTCGCCGGGACTACCTACGAGCAGTACTTC
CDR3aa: CSVAGTTYEQYF

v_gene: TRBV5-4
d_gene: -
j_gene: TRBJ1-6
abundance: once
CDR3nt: TGTGCCAGCAGCTTAGGAGACGCCCAATATAATTCACCCCTCCACTTT
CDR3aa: CASSLGDAQYNSPLHF

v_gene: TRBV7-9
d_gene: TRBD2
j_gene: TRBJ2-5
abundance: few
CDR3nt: TGTGCCAGCAGCCCCCGACTAGCGGAAGAGACCCAGTACTTC
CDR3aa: CASSPRLAEETQYF

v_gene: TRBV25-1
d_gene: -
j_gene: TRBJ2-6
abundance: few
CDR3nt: TGTGCCAGCAGCCCGGTCGGTGGGGCCAACGTCCTGACTTTC
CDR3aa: CASSPVGGANVLTF

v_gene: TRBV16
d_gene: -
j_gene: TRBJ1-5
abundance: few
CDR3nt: TGTGCCAGCAGCCAATCCAGGACAGAAGGGCCCCAGCATTTT
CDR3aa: CASSQSRTEGPQHF

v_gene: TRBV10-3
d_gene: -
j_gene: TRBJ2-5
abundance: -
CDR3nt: TGTGCCAGCAGACTACAGGGCCAAGAGACCCAGTACTTC
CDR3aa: CASRLQGQETQYF

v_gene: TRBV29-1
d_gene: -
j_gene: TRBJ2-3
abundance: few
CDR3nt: TGCAGCGTTGCTGGGCGGCAGGGGACAGATACGCAGTATTTT
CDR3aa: CSVAGRQGTDTQYF

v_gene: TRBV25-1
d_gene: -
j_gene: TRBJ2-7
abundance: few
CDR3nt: TGTGCCAGCAGTGAATTCGGGAGAATCCACGAGCAGTACTTC
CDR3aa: CASSEFGRIHEQYF

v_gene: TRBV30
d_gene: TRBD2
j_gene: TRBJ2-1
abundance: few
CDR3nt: TGTGCCTGGAGTGTTGGAGCGGGAGGATACAATGAGCAGTTCTTC
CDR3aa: CAWSVGAGGYNEQFF

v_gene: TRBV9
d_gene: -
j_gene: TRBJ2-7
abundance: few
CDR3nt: TGTGCCAGCAGCGTTACCGCAGGGAGGTCCTACGAGCAGTACTTC
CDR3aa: CASSVTAGRSYEQYF

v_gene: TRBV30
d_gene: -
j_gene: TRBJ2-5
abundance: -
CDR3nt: TGTGCCTGGAGTGTAAACTCAGAGACCCAGTACTTC
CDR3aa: CAWSVNSETQYF

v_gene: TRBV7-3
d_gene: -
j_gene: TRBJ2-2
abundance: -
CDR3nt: TGTGCCAGCAGCCCACAGGCGAACACCGGGGAGCTGTTTTTT
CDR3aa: CASSPQANTGELFF

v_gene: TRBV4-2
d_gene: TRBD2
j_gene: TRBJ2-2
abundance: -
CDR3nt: TGTGCCAGCAGCCTTGGACTAGCGGGAGGCGCCGGGGAGCTGTTTTTT
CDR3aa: CASSLGLAGGAGELFF

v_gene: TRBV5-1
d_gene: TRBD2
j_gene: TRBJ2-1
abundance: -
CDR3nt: TGCGCCAGCAGCCCGGGACTAGCTGTCAATGAGCAGTTCTTC
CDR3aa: CASSPGLAVNEQFF

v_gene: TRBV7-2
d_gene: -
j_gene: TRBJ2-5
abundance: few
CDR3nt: TGTGCCAGCAGCCACTGGACATCTGAAGAAGAGACCCAGTACTTC
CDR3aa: CASSHWTSEEETQYF

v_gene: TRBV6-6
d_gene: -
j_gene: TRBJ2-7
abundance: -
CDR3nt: TGTGCCAGCAGTTACCCCCAAATCTACGAGCAGTACTTC
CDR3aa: CASSYPQIYEQYF

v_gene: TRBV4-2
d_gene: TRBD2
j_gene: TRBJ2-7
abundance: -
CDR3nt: TGTGCCAGCAGCGGACTAGCGGGATTCAGAGGCGAGCAGTACTTC
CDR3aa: CASSGLAGFRGEQYF

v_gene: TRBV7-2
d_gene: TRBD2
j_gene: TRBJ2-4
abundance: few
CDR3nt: TGTGCCAGCAGTTACGGACTAGAGCAAAACATTCAGTACTTC
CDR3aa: CASSYGLEQNIQYF

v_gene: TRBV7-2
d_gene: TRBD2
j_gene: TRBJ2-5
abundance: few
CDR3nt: TGTGCCAGCAGCTTAGCTGGCCAGCGGGGAGAGACCCAGTACTTC
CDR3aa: CASSLAGQRGETQYF

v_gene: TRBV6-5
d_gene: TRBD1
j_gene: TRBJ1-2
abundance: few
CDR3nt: TGTGCCAGCAGTTACTCCGGGACAGGCAACTATGGCTACACCTTC
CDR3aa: CASSYSGTGNYGYTF

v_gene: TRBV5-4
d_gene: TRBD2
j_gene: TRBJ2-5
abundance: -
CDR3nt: TGTGCCAGCAGCCCCGGGGGCGGGAGGGCCGGGGAGACCCAGTACTTC
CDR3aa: CASSPGGGRAGETQYF

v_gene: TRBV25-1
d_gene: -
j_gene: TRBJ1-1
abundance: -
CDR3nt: TGTGCCAGCAGCCCGGCGGCTTACACTGAAGCTTTCTTT
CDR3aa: CASSPAAYTEAFF

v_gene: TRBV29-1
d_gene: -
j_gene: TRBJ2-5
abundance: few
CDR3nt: TGCAGCGTTGAAGATCGCGCGAGGCCAGAGACCCAGTACTTC
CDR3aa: CSVEDRARPETQYF